This passage covers 6 T cell receptor beta chains from one sample sequenced in a study of early T cells in non-severe SARS-CoV-2 infection. TCRdb redid the calling of the 5' RACE reads with MiXCR, one entry per CDR3 protein. The table records roughly 69,000 distinct CDR3 sequences, over 8% of them present only once. Sequencing was performed on whole blood, taken at baseline. The receptors here all came from an adult who was a healthcare worker with PCR-confirmed SARS-CoV-2 infection or an uninfected control (not recorded which).

There are many counts of this clonotype. The chain uses TRBV27 and TRBJ2-3; TRBD2 agrees at 16 bases. Unmatched junction bases numbered 3, after V lost 8 bases and J lost 4 bases. The CDR3 runs to 15 residues. Germline values: CDR1 MNHEY, CDR2 SMNVEV (reference sequence). This chain's CDR3 is CASGTSGRGADTQYF. CDR3 DNA: TGTGCCAGCGGGACTAGCGGGAGGGGTGCAGATACGCAGTATTTT.

This clonotype was recorded at least ten times. The chain recombines TRBV29-1 with TRBJ2-7, with 9 bases matching TRBD1. This CDR3 spans 13 amino acids. Germline V gene lookup returns CDR1 SQVTM and CDR2 ANQGSEA. Trimming cost V 3 bases and J 4 bases; bases outside gene matches: 4. In DNA form, the CDR3 reads TGCAGCGTTGACGGGACAGGGCTGTACGAGCAGTACTTC. This gives the protein CSVDGTGLYEQYF.

This clonotype was detected many times. The chain couples TRBV28 to TRBJ1-2; TRBD1 agrees at 10 bases. The junction had 8 bases not matched to a gene; V was cut back by 6 bases and J by 1 base. Germline V gene lookup returns CDR1 MDHEN and CDR2 SYDVKM. The CDR3 length is 16 residues. CDR3 sequence reads: CASRGTGAGINYGYTF. The CDR3 nucleotides read TGTGCCAGCAGGGGGACAGGGGCCGGAATTAACTATGGCTACACCTTC.

This clonotype has more than one count but fewer than ten. The chain links TRBV27 to TRBJ1-6; tentative D call: TRBD1 (5 bases). Germline CDR1 MNHEY, CDR2 SMNVEV (reference sequence). The germline V and J ends were trimmed by 4 bases and 10 bases, with 14 bases remaining between them. The CDR3 sequence is 14 residues long. CDR3 sequence reads: CASSSNGAKSPLHF. Written as DNA, the CDR3 is TGTGCCAGCAGTTCTAACGGGGCAAAATCACCCCTCCACTTT.

This clonotype was seen repeatedly, ten times or more. The chain combines TRBV29-1 with TRBJ1-2; no definite D call. V gave up 4 bases and J gave up 5 bases, with 8 bases separating them. CDR3 length: 11 amino acids. Germline V gives CDR1 SQVTM, CDR2 ANQGSEA. For the CDR3, the DNA is TGCAGCGTTGGAGAAACTTATGGCTACACCTTC. Translation: CSVGETYGYTF.

This clonotype was found a few times. J is TRBJ2-1 and V is TRBV14; possible D gene TRBD2, 5 bases. CDR3 length: 13 residues. Germline V gene data show CDR1 as SGHDN and CDR2 as FVKESK. V shed 5 bases and J shed 11 bases, with 16 bases lying between them. The CDR3 protein is CASSFRAAGKQFF. As DNA, the CDR3 is TGTGCCAGCAGCTTCCGTGCAGCCGGGAAGCAGTTCTTC.